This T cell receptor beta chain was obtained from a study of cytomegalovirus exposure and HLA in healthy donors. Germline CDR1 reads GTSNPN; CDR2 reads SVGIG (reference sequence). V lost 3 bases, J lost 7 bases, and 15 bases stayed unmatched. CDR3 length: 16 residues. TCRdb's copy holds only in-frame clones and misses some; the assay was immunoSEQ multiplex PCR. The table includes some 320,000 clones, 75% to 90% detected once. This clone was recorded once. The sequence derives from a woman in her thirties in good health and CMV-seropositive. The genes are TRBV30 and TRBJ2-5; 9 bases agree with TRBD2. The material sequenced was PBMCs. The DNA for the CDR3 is TGTGCCTGGAGCCAACCCACTAGCGGGCCCCCCGGGACCCAGTACTTC. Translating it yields CAWSQPTSGPPGTQYF.